This is a list of T cell receptor beta chains from one sample in a study of regulatory T cells in long-lasting Graves disease. A single record per CDR3 protein comes from TCRdb applying MiXCR to the multiplex PCR reads. Among hundreds of thousands of distinct CDR3 sequences, approximately 16% were seen once, and the ten largest hold roughly 29%. This sample also belongs to another study, concerning T cells in Graves' hyperthyroidism and ophthalmopathy.

Sequences were derived from peripheral blood mononuclear cells (PBMCs), sampled at new diagnosis, from a patient treated with antithyroid drugs. The receptors shown here come from a man aged 40-49 years with Graves disease. Both conserved end residues are part of each CDR3. Fields, in order: J gene, clone size, D gene, V gene, CDR3 DNA, CDR3 protein. A D gene is named only where the DNA matches it firmly. A row's size may be missing; if present it is once, few, many or a size class.

TRBJ1-1 NA NA TRBV5-6 TGTGCCAGCAGCTTGGCCGATATCGGATCTGAAGCTTTCTTT CASSLADIGSEAFF
TRBJ1-1 many TRBD1 TRBV3-1 TGTGCCAGCAGCTGGGGCACAGGGGAAACTGAAGCTTTCTTT CASSWGTGETEAFF
TRBJ2-1 many NA TRBV3-1 TGTGCCAGCAGCCGTGGGGTGAATGAGCAGTTCTTC CASSRGVNEQFF
TRBJ2-7 few NA TRBV19 TGTGCCAGTAGTATGGGCCATACCTACGAGCAGTACTTC CASSMGHTYEQYF
TRBJ2-1 few NA TRBV5-1 TGTGCCAGCAGCCCGCCGGGGGTCTTATACAATGAGCAGTTCTTC CASSPPGVLYNEQFF
TRBJ2-7 many NA TRBV18 TGTGCCAGCTCACCTAATATTAACTACGAGCAGTACTTC CASSPNINYEQYF
TRBJ2-3 NA TRBD2 TRBV7-9 TGTGCCAGCAGCCCCGCGAGGATAGCGGGGTTAGATACGCAGTATTTT CASSPARIAGLDTQYF
TRBJ2-5 many TRBD1 TRBV7-2 TGTGCCAGCAGCGGCAGGGGGACGCAGACCCAGTACTTC CASSGRGTQTQYF
TRBJ2-2 many TRBD2 TRBV5-1 TGCGCCAGCAGCTTGGGGGACTACCGTACCGGGGAGCTGTTTTTT CASSLGDYRTGELFF
TRBJ2-6 NA NA TRBV24-1 TGTGCCACCAGTGCGGAGGGTGCGGGGGCCAACGTCCTGACTTTC CATSAEGAGANVLTF
TRBJ2-5 few TRBD2 TRBV2 TGTGCCAGCAGCAGAACTAGCGGGGAGGGGGAGACCCAGTACTTC CASSRTSGEGETQYF
TRBJ2-1 many TRBD1 TRBV6-1 TGTGCCAGCAGTCTACAGGGGGAGTACAATGAGCAGTTCTTC CASSLQGEYNEQFF
TRBJ2-7 many NA TRBV10-3 TGTGCCATCAAGGACGGTCCTACCTACGAGCAGTACTTC CAIKDGPTYEQYF
TRBJ1-1 many NA TRBV12-3/TRBV12-4 TGTGCCAGCAACCGGGGGGGGATGAACACTGAAGCTTTCTTT CASNRGGMNTEAFF
TRBJ2-3 NA TRBD1 TRBV27 TGTGCCACCAGTGAAGCCGGGACAGTGGGCGCAGATACGCAGTATTTT CATSEAGTVGADTQYF
TRBJ1-1 few NA TRBV20-1 TGCAGCACGCGACAGTACACTGAAGCTTTCTTT CSTRQYTEAFF
TRBJ1-5 NA TRBD1 TRBV27 TGTGCCAGCAGGTTAAGGCCAGGGGGACAGCCCCAGCATTTT CASRLRPGGQPQHF
TRBJ1-5 many NA TRBV9 TGTGCCAGCAGCGTCGGCCTAACCCAGCCCCAGCATTTT CASSVGLTQPQHF
TRBJ2-5 many NA TRBV18 TGTGCCAGCTCACCCATGGAGACCCAGTACTTC CASSPMETQYF
TRBJ2-1 many NA TRBV2 TGTGCCAGCACCTGGGGCCAGGGCAGATACAATGAGCAGTTCTTC CASTWGQGRYNEQFF
TRBJ2-3 many NA TRBV5-1 TGCGCCAGCAGCTTGCCAGGGAGGGATACGCAGTATTTT CASSLPGRDTQYF
TRBJ1-2 few NA TRBV5-1 TGCGCCAGCAGCTTGGGGACAGAGAGAACCTATGGCTACACCTTC CASSLGTERTYGYTF
TRBJ2-1 NA NA TRBV7-3 TGTGCCAGCAGCCGGGGTAGGGCGTACGCCTACAATGAGCAGTTCTTC CASSRGRAYAYNEQFF
TRBJ1-6 few NA TRBV10-3 TGTGCCATCAGTGACGAGGGCTCCTATAATTCACCCCTCCACTTT CAISDEGSYNSPLHF
TRBJ1-5 many NA TRBV18 TGTGCCAGCTCACCATCTAGCGGAGGGGGTAATCAGCCCCAGCATTTT CASSPSSGGGNQPQHF
TRBJ2-3 once TRBD2 TRBV25-1 TGTGCCAGCAGTGAATCCCTAGCGGGGGGTACGGGTACGCAGTATTTT CASSESLAGGTGTQYF
TRBJ2-7 NA NA TRBV20-1 TGCAGTGAGCCAGACTGGACCCCGACTTCCTACGAGCAGTACTTC CSEPDWTPTSYEQYF
TRBJ2-1 many TRBD2 TRBV5-1 TGCGCCAGCAGGCTAGCGGGGGCATACAATGAGCAGTTCTTC CASRLAGAYNEQFF
TRBJ2-1 NA TRBD2 TRBV29-1 TGCAGCACCGCGGGGGGCTCCTACAATGAGCAGTTCTTC CSTAGGSYNEQFF
TRBJ2-3 NA TRBD1 TRBV7-3 TGTGCCAGCAGTACCGGGACAGCGCACACAGATACGCAGTATTTT CASSTGTAHTDTQYF
TRBJ2-7 many NA TRBV4-1 TGCGCCAGCAGCCAAGGAGCAGGGGCTATACTCGAGCAGTACTTC CASSQGAGAILEQYF
TRBJ1-2 few NA TRBV15 TGTGCCACCAGCAGGGGTTCCAGGGAGGCCTATGGCTACACCTTC CATSRGSREAYGYTF
TRBJ1-1 many NA TRBV28 TGTGCCAGCAGTTTCCCGGGGGGGAACACTGAAGCTTTCTTT CASSFPGGNTEAFF
TRBJ2-7 many NA TRBV18 TGTGCCAGCTCACCAGAGACAGTCTCCTACGAGCAGTACTTC CASSPETVSYEQYF
TRBJ1-2 NA NA TRBV12-3/TRBV12-4 TGTGCCAGCAGTCCACCCACCTTTTCGGGCTACACCTTC CASSPPTFSGYTF
TRBJ1-6 few NA TRBV27 TGTGCCAGCAGTTTAAACGGGGCCGCTAATTCACCCCTCCACTTT CASSLNGAANSPLHF
TRBJ1-4 NA TRBD1 TRBV11-3 TGTGCCAGCAGCCCGGACAGGAATGTAAAACTGTTTTTT CASSPDRNVKLFF
TRBJ1-4 few NA TRBV4-3 TGCGCCAGCAGCCAGAGAGGGTGGGATAATGAAAAACTGTTTTTT CASSQRGWDNEKLFF
TRBJ1-4 few TRBD1 TRBV6-5 TGTGCCAGCAGTTCCCGGGACAGGGGTGAAAAACTGTTTTTT CASSSRDRGEKLFF
TRBJ2-5 few TRBD2 TRBV5-1 TGCGCCAGCAGCTCGGGACTACAGTACCAAGAGACCCAGTACTTC CASSSGLQYQETQYF
TRBJ2-2 few NA TRBV4-3 TGCGCCAGCAGCCAAGACCCAGGGTCCGGGGAGCTGTTTTTT CASSQDPGSGELFF
TRBJ2-3 few TRBD1 TRBV18 TGTGCCAGCTCACCATCTGGGACAGGGGGCAGCACAGATACGCAGTATTTT CASSPSGTGGSTDTQYF
TRBJ1-1 many NA TRBV5-6 TGTGCCAGCAGCTTGGCAGGGTTGAGCACTGAAGCTTTCTTT CASSLAGLSTEAFF
TRBJ2-3 many TRBD2 TRBV2 TGTGCCAGCAGGACGGGGGGAGAGGGCACAGATACGCAGTATTTT CASRTGGEGTDTQYF
TRBJ2-5 many NA TRBV7-2 TGTGCCAGCAGCCCCGCGGGGTCGGGAGAGACCCAGTACTTC CASSPAGSGETQYF
TRBJ1-2 few NA TRBV29-1 TGCAGCGTTTTCAAAGGCTGGGGCTACACCTTC CSVFKGWGYTF
TRBJ2-5 many TRBD2 TRBV3-1 TGTGCCAGCAGCCGGAAAGATCTAGCGGAAGAGACCCAGTACTTC CASSRKDLAEETQYF
TRBJ2-7 NA NA TRBV5-1 TGCGCCAGCCGGCCGACAGCCAACTCCTACGAGCAGTACTTC CASRPTANSYEQYF